The following is a T cell receptor (beta chain) sequence with its context. The data were obtained in a study of control samples from healthy donors and cancer patients. This CDR3 region has 16 residues. CDR1 GTSNPN and CDR2 SVGIG come from the germline V gene (reference sequence). The trim removed 3 bases at V and 0 bases at J, leaving 9 bases unmatched. Sequencing used immunoSEQ multiplex PCR; TCRdb keeps in-frame clones, though not all of them. The sample includes about 170,000 clones, roughly nine tenths of them seen just once. The receptor was isolated from a woman aged 30 to 39 in good health. The sequencing sample was made of blood. The chain links TRBV30 to TRBJ2-5; 8 bases line up with TRBD1. The CDR3 spells CAWSPGTGPYQETQYF. The CDR3 DNA follows: TGTGCCTGGAGCCCAGGGACAGGTCCGTACCAAGAGACCCAGTACTTC.